These 2 T cell receptor beta chains share one sample of origin, sequenced in a study of blood T cell repertoires in COVID-19. TCRdb keeps only in-frame clones here, not all; method: immunoSEQ multiplex PCR. The data hold over 150,000 clones, with approximately 85% observed a single time. Sequenced: peripheral blood. The receptors were gathered from an elderly man with COVID-19, enrolled during active disease.

The chain carries TRBV29-1 and TRBJ2-7; 9 bases agree with TRBD1. The length of the CDR3 is 13 residues. CDR1 and CDR2 (germline): SQVTM, ANQGSEA. Trimming at V came to 3 bases and at J to 4 bases, leaving 4 bases not matched to a gene. CDR3 sequence reads: CSVEYGTGYEQYF. In DNA, the CDR3 is TGCAGCGTTGAGTACGGGACAGGGTACGAGCAGTACTTC.

This clone appeared a single time. The chain combines TRBV5-1 with TRBJ1-2, with D maybe TRBD1 (6 bases). V was pared by 0 bases and J by 6 bases, with 9 bases between. This CDR3 has 13 residues. Per germline, CDR1 SGHRS and CDR2 YFSETQ. CDR3 in amino acids: CASSLAGGNGYTF. DNA for the CDR3: TGCGCCAGCAGCTTGGCGGGGGGCAATGGCTACACCTTC.